These T cell receptor beta chains were read from a single sample in a study of blood T cell repertoires in COVID-19. Some clones are missing from TCRdb's copy, which holds only in-frame ones; the method was immunoSEQ multiplex PCR. The table records hundreds of thousands of clones, roughly 79% of them present only once. Specimen: peripheral blood. All receptors come from a woman aged 80 or over with acute or convalescent COVID-19. Each CDR3 is given without its conserved first and last residue.

>TRBV7-2
ASRTGTRTETQY
>TRBV10-3
AISEQLPGDYEQY
>TRBV14
ASSGYATGNYGYT
>TRBV15
ATSPRGASTYEQY
>TRBV5-5
ASSLAQGLNQPQH
>TRBV5-6
ASSHGTGGLREQY
>TRBV2
ASSDSSLGDTQY
>TRBV12-3/TRBV12-4
ASTSTDTQY
>TRBV3-1/TRBV3-2
ASSQPSGRSGAYEQY
>TRBV11-3
ASSLGMAPDTQY
>TRBV2
ASRDRVYNEQF
>TRBV6-1
ASSEVQAGGQETQY
>TRBV15
ATSNRDRGNYGYT
>TRBV6-5
ASRQTTNEKLF
>TRBV7-9
ASSPGGLSYEQY
>TRBV5-1
ASSLVAGSYEQY
>TRBV27
ASRGPGTVYGYT
>TRBV28
ASTIKTGGNTIY
>TRBV5-5
ASSLVRSSYNSPLH
>TRBV7-2
ASSPGQGSALYGYT
>TRBV5-1
ASSLVEGQGEAF
>TRBV7-7
ASSLLPGQGDEQY
>TRBV7-2
ASSPRGLAGGQEQY
>TRBV7-9
ASSSRPGQDNSPLH
>TRBV11-2
ASSRLGETGELF
>TRBV3-1/TRBV3-2
ASSRAQGIGNTIY
>TRBV7-2
ASTGASGDYYEQY
>TRBV5-1
ASSSGRSVEANVLT
>TRBV24-1
ATSGQGTYEQY
>TRBV27
ASSLSAGRTEAF
>TRBV6-5
ASTHRDSEAF
>TRBV27
ASPTPLSHGGYT
>TRBV19
ASSIGAYSNQPQH
>TRBV7-3
ASSPGMNTGELF
>TRBV18
ASSQNRETGELF
>TRBV20-1
SAPKSETQY
>TRBV7-8
ASSAGLRAYGYT
>TRBV5-1
ASSLSGLAELPDEQF
>TRBV19
ATSRGRGRGRSPLH
>TRBV6-5
ASTRTGSNYGYT
>TRBV24-1
ATSSQGIVNEQF
>TRBV15
ATSRDQRTTNYGYT
>TRBV7-9
ASSYDRGTEAF
>TRBV19
ASSIGTGVDTEAF
>TRBV6-2/TRBV6-3
ASSRTGGMNNEQF
>TRBV11-2
ASSPNAGYQETQY
>TRBV5-1
ASSFGGVGETQY
>TRBV27
ASSLRPGRESEAF
>TRBV2
ASSGGQGAFGYT